This is a list of T cell receptor beta chains from one sample in a study of T cell responses to AZD1222 COVID-19 vaccine. Produced via immunoSEQ multiplex PCR; TCRdb's table is partial and in-frame only. The data show 150,000 or so clones, about nine tenths seen once. The sample here was peripheral blood, taken on day 0 of AZD1222 vaccination. The receptors shown here come from an adult in good health. CDR3s include the opening cysteine and the closing phenylalanine or tryptophan. Fields, in order: D gene, clone size, J gene, V gene, CDR3 DNA, CDR3 protein. The D gene is left open where the match is weak. Size tells how often a clone was seen (once, few, many) or the class of an expanded clone, and some rows leave it out.

TRBD1 | NA | TRBJ2-5 | TRBV7-9 | TGTGCCAGCAGCCTTACTACGACAGGGGCCGAGGAGACCCAGTACTTC | CASSLTTTGAEETQYF
NA | NA | TRBJ1-2 | TRBV7-9 | TGTGCCAGCAGCTTATCGGCAGGCGCTAACTATGGCTACACCTTC | CASSLSAGANYGYTF
NA | NA | TRBJ2-1 | TRBV9 | TGTGCCAGCAGCAAAGGGGACGGCGGTCTAACCTTCTCCTACAATGAGCAGTTCTTC | CASSKGDGGLTFSYNEQFF
TRBD2 | once | TRBJ2-4 | TRBV28 | TGTGCCAGCAGCGTAGCGGGAGAGGGGCGGGCCAAAAACATTCAGTACTTC | CASSVAGEGRAKNIQYF
NA | NA | TRBJ2-1 | TRBV6-5 | TGTGCCAGCAGTTACTCTTTCCCGGGGGTCGACAATGAGCAGTTCTTC | CASSYSFPGVDNEQFF
NA | NA | TRBJ1-3 | TRBV3-1/TRBV3-2 | TGTGCCAGCAGCCAAGGCCCAGGCTCCTCTGGAAACACCATATATTTT | CASSQGPGSSGNTIYF
NA | NA | TRBJ1-2 | TRBV28 | TGTGCCACCCAAACCGCGACAGCAAACTATGGCTACACCTTC | CATQTATANYGYTF
NA | few | TRBJ2-7 | TRBV3-1/TRBV3-2 | TGTGCCAGCAGCCAAGATGGTGGTGGGTACGAGCAGTACTTC | CASSQDGGGYEQYF
TRBD2 | NA | TRBJ2-3 | TRBV10-1 | TGCGCCAGTCAAGAGCGGGGGGGCTCCACAGATACGCAGTATTTT | CASQERGGSTDTQYF
TRBD2 | NA | TRBJ2-1 | TRBV5-1 | TGCGCCAGCAGTGTAGCGGGGGGCACCAGCTCCTACAATGAGCAGTTCTTC | CASSVAGGTSSYNEQFF
NA | NA | TRBJ2-7 | TRBV6-2/TRBV6-3 | TGTGCCAGCAGTTACTATGACCGCTCTTTGGGGGAGCAGTACTTC | CASSYYDRSLGEQYF
TRBD1 | once | TRBJ1-2 | TRBV19 | TGTGCCAGTAGTACCTCCGGACAGGGGGCGAACTATGGCTACACCTTC | CASSTSGQGANYGYTF
NA | NA | TRBJ1-2 | TRBV6-2/TRBV6-3 | TGTGCCAGCAGTCTTCGGACACACTATAACTATGGCTACACCTTC | CASSLRTHYNYGYTF
TRBD1 | NA | TRBJ1-1 | TRBV6-5 | TGTGCCAGCAGTTTACAGGGGATGGAGACTGAAGCTTTCTTT | CASSLQGMETEAFF
TRBD2 | once | TRBJ2-1 | TRBV2 | TGTGCCAGCAGTCGACTAGCGGGAGGGCTTTCCTACAATGAGCAGTTCTTC | CASSRLAGGLSYNEQFF
NA | NA | TRBJ2-5 | TRBV18 | TGTGCCAGCCGCACCCCCGGGGAGACCCAGTACTTC | CASRTPGETQYF
NA | NA | TRBJ1-6 | TRBV3-1/TRBV3-2 | TGTGCCAGCAGAGGGGGGGCAAGGTCACCCCTCCACTTT | CASRGGARSPLHF
TRBD1 | NA | TRBJ1-4 | TRBV10-2 | TGCGCCAGCAGTGAGTCGGGACAGGGTATTAGCAAACTGTTTTTT | CASSESGQGISKLFF
TRBD1 | NA | TRBJ1-2 | TRBV6-1 | TGTGCCAGCAGTGACAGGGGGCAGGGCTACACCTTC | CASSDRGQGYTF
NA | NA | TRBJ2-2 | TRBV28 | TGTGCCAGCAGCCCAGACTCGAACACCGGGGAGCTGTTTTTT | CASSPDSNTGELFF
NA | NA | TRBJ1-3 | TRBV5-6 | TGTGCCAGCAGCTTGGCCAAGAACACCATATATTTT | CASSLAKNTIYF
TRBD1 | NA | TRBJ2-7 | TRBV7-9 | TGTGCCAGCAGCATAACCGGGACAGGCGAGCAGTACTTC | CASSITGTGEQYF
NA | NA | TRBJ1-2 | TRBV10-1 | TGCGCCAGCAGTGAGCGTAGGGCAGGGGACAACCCGCCTGGTGGCTACACCTTC | CASSERRAGDNPPGGYTF
TRBD2 | NA | TRBJ2-1 | TRBV20-1 | TGCAGTGCTAGTTCTAGCGGGGGGGCGGGCAATGAGCAGTTCTTC | CSASSSGGAGNEQFF
NA | NA | TRBJ1-4 | TRBV6-5 | TGTGCCAGCAGCAACGGAGTCGGGGAGGGGGAAAAACTGTTTTTT | CASSNGVGEGEKLFF
NA | NA | TRBJ1-2 | TRBV30 | TGTGCCTGGACTTCGCAGGCGGACTATGGCTACACCTTC | CAWTSQADYGYTF
NA | NA | TRBJ2-3 | TRBV4-1 | TGCGCCAGCAGCCAAGATGGGTCTGGCCGAACAGATACGCAGTATTTT | CASSQDGSGRTDTQYF
NA | NA | TRBJ2-5 | TRBV12-3/TRBV12-4 | TGTGCCAGCGGTCCGGACGGGGGAGAGACCCAGTACTTC | CASGPDGGETQYF
NA | few | TRBJ2-7 | TRBV19 | TGTGCCAGTAGTCCCCGACAGCCGAGCTCCTACGAGCAGTACTTC | CASSPRQPSSYEQYF
TRBD1 | NA | TRBJ1-1 | TRBV11-2 | TGTGCCAGCAGCACGCGACAGGGTCTGAGCACTGAAGCTTTCTTT | CASSTRQGLSTEAFF
NA | NA | TRBJ2-2 | TRBV12-5 | TGTGCTAGTGGTTTGGGGCTAATCGACGGGGAGCTGTTTTTT | CASGLGLIDGELFF
NA | NA | TRBJ2-2 | TRBV10-3 | TGTGCCAGTTCCGGGGGCGGCGGGGAGCTGTTTTTT | CASSGGGGELFF